This TCR beta chain was sequenced in a study of Ad26.COV2.S vaccination and SARS-CoV-2 variants (dated by TCRdb to the early 2020s). Regarding the complete study: Donors in the vaccine arm were drawn from COV1001, a phase I-IIa trial of Ad26.COV2.S in healthy adults that was multicentre, randomized, double-blind and placebo-controlled. Dosing of Ad26.COV2.S was intramuscular, at either 5x10^10 or 1x10^11 viral particles, delivered as one shot or as two shots spaced 56 days apart. TCRbeta repertoire sequencing was used to assess the specificity and breadth of SARS-CoV-2-reactive T cell receptors after Ad26.COV2.S vaccination. A total of approximately 32 samples were included in the TCR-sequenced set, comprising roughly 20 Ad26.COV2.S vaccine recipients, 5 placebo recipients and 8 SARS-CoV-2 convalescent individuals. Trial participants were randomized into five groups of five, in which low-dose or high-dose Ad26.COV2.S was given once or twice, or placebo was given on both occasions. Blinding of investigators to trial group allocation was maintained during experiments and outcome assessment. Here is what the overall study found, with its caveats: The study was not powered for comparison of responses between vaccine doses or regimens. After vaccination, substantial breadth of spike-specific CD8+ and CD4+ T cell responses was reported. Vaccine and placebo recipients had similar non-spike TCR breadth, a finding consistent with the vaccine containing only spike. The authors noted that total T cell responses may have been underestimated by the TCR breadth and depth analyses. Higher spike-specific TCR breadth was observed in Ad26.COV2.S recipients than in placebo recipients (P = 0.0014).

Worth noting for this clone: Its target antigen remains unknown. No per-base quality is available; no much larger clone lies one base away.

The sample's treatment or condition label, in plain terms: approximately 18 received Ad26.COV2.S at low or high dose, single or two shots; about 5 received placebo; per-sample allocation not given. For vaccine and placebo recipients, repertoires were sequenced using samples collected on day 63 after the first injection. Cohort 1b enrolled 20 to 30 adults aged 18-55 years at a single site in Boston, USA, between 29 July and 7 August 2020. Ad26.COV2.S was a replication-incompetent adenovirus type 26 vector expressing a prefusion-stabilized SARS-CoV-2 spike protein from the original Wuhan strain. Measured from the cysteine to the phenylalanine, the CDR3 is 12 residues long. The kept DNA is CDR3 alone, 36 bases in frame from the first base. Sequences SQVTM (CDR1) and ANQGSEA (CDR2) are obtained from the germline V gene. V is cut back by 2 bases and J by 8 bases, with 2 bases in the junction unmatched.

The immunoSEQ Assay was the method used to sequence TCRbeta CDR3 regions. After extraction, genomic DNA underwent amplification by bias-controlled multiplex PCR, followed by high-throughput sequencing. In the paper's pipeline: To quantify the absolute abundance of every unique TCRbeta CDR3 region, sequences were collapsed and filtered. T cell fraction was estimated by normalizing TCRbeta template counts to usable DNA, with usable DNA measured through amplification of reference genes found in all nucleated cells. Repertoire TCRs were annotated as SARS-CoV-2-specific when V gene, CDR3 amino acid sequence and J gene were exactly matched to a known reactive TCR set. MIRA supplied the reference SARS-CoV-2 TCR set, which was filtered for enrichment in COVID-19-positive ImmuneCODE repertoires so that public or cross-reactive TCRs were removed. Using the MIRA antigens, annotated TCRs were further analysed by specific ORF or by position within an ORF. Breadth was defined as the number of annotated unique rearrangements divided by the total number of unique productive rearrangements, and depth was defined as the summed frequency of the annotated unique rearrangements. TCR breadth was compared between groups using two-sided Wilcoxon rank-sum tests. Imported from immuneACCESS, the table was reduced by TCRdb to in-frame sequences with V and J called. These copies leave out some clones; in studies compared against another copy, an unresolved V gene accounts for under half, and the cause of the remainder is not known. Clone size and V and J calls were adopted from that table, with D and trimming inferred from the DNA. Across this sample there are about 350,000 clones, with 75% to 90% seen only once. The ten largest account for under 6% of the sample.

The source is a person between 18 and 59 years old who received the Ad26.COV2.S COVID-19 vaccine or a placebo. The chain was built from TRBV29-1 and TRBJ1-1; 10 junctional bases match TRBD1. The sequences come from peripheral blood, collected in a trial of Ad26.COV2.S vaccine versus placebo. CDR3 sequence: CSVERDRGEAFF. The DNA sequence is as follows: TGCAGCGTTGAAAGGGACAGGGGAGAAGCTTTCTTT.